A selection of T cell receptor beta chains follows, all from one sample in a study of early T cells in non-severe SARS-CoV-2 infection. TCRdb analysed the 5' RACE reads with MiXCR anew, one entry per CDR3 protein. The table lists around 61,000 distinct CDR3 sequences, around 16% of them singletons, with roughly 3.9% in the top ten. The sequences come from whole blood, collected at baseline. The receptors were gathered from an adult who was a healthcare worker with PCR-confirmed SARS-CoV-2 infection or an uninfected control (not recorded which). Each CDR3 is given with its conserved first and last residue. A D gene is named only where the DNA matches it firmly. Expanded clones are given a class, and other clones once, few, many or no size at all.

d_call | clone_size | v_call | cdr3_aa
NA | few | TRBV5-1 | CASSLGEGTYGYTF
TRBD2 | NA | TRBV6-5 | CASSPIAGNTDTQYF
NA | few | TRBV20-1 | CTTRWPSTDTQYF
TRBD2 | NA | TRBV20-1 | CSASAQTSGRFTYEQYF
TRBD2 | NA | TRBV20-1 | CSAIGVGLAGYYNEQFF
NA | NA | TRBV18 | CASSGGPGNEQFF
TRBD1 | few | TRBV7-9 | CASSDPTGGETQYF
NA | NA | TRBV28 | CASTRGQAFF
TRBD1 | few | TRBV7-9 | CASSFLAKKDRGSPLHF
NA | few | TRBV11-2 | CASSLGARNTQYF
NA | many | TRBV20-1 | CSAREQGAGSQPQHF
NA | many | TRBV30 | CACRQGGDTEAFF
TRBD2 | few | TRBV9 | CASSTTSGRAPDTQYF
NA | NA | TRBV4-1 | CASSQAGTRHEQFF
NA | many | TRBV28 | CASSYRLGRRTNTGELFF
NA | NA | TRBV2 | CAIEVDYNSPLHF
NA | few | TRBV5-5 | CASSSPNHGYGQYF
NA | NA | TRBV9 | CASGGGNGYTF
TRBD2 | many | TRBV5-5 | CASSFRLAGNTGELFF
NA | medium-sized | TRBV7-9 | CASRRGTSETQYF
NA | many | TRBV7-8 | CASSLGGDIRGTEAFF
TRBD2 | NA | TRBV29-1 | CSVVAGGLFF
TRBD2 | NA | TRBV2 | CASRGLDPHF
TRBD2 | many | TRBV6-5 | CASSYSRKLAGGTHTQYF
TRBD2 | NA | TRBV28 | CASRPTSGASGNTGELFF
NA | few | TRBV6-1 | CASSERGGDTQYF
NA | NA | TRBV27 | CASRGPSKETQYF
NA | NA | TRBV6-2/TRBV6-3 | CASRNGTYSGANVLTF
NA | few | TRBV2 | CATRPRVNEQFF
NA | NA | TRBV9 | CASSSREVPNTGELFF
TRBD1 | NA | TRBV5-1 | CASSQGAVDNEQFF
NA | few | TRBV6-1 | CASSEGQRNYGYTF
NA | few | TRBV28 | CASSRTENEQFF
NA | NA | TRBV7-9 | CASSSRSYEQYF
TRBD1 | many | TRBV12-3/TRBV12-4 | CASSSRGDYGYTF
NA | NA | TRBV14 | CASSHQGFGTQYF
NA | few | TRBV12-3/TRBV12-4 | CASSSSGATEAFF
NA | NA | TRBV18 | CASSPSRVTYNEKLFF
TRBD2 | few | TRBV5-1 | CASSLTSDTDTQYF
TRBD2 | many | TRBV15 | CATSGRTSRRVADTQYF
NA | NA | TRBV28 | CASQWGPSSYEQYF
TRBD2 | few | TRBV6-4 | CASSDETRRERVDTQYF
TRBD1 | few | TRBV11-2 | CASSSQGEVSDTQYF
NA | NA | TRBV4-1 | CASSPMGNTGELFF
NA | NA | TRBV28 | CASSLLDGRAGGDTQYF
TRBD2 | few | TRBV25-1 | CASSESGGSYEQYF
NA | few | TRBV5-1 | CASSSLQGSGTEAFF
NA | few | TRBV18 | CASSNGGGSGANVLTF
NA | NA | TRBV9 | CASSVEGVSGNTIYF
TRBD2 | few | TRBV29-1 | CSVLKTSGRSNEQFF
NA | few | TRBV5-1 | CASSLDGTPQGTEAFF
TRBD2 | NA | TRBV12-3/TRBV12-4 | CASSLRLSGGTDTQYF
NA | NA | TRBV6-4 | CATGGTPGDTQYF